Given below is one T cell receptor (beta chain) in context. This clonotype has only a few counts. Its antigen is currently not known. The input lacks base qualities; no much larger clone sits a single base away. The time point label, as the study defines it: newly diagnosed GD, antithyroid drugs for less than 3 months. For both TCR sequencing and RNA sequencing, RNA was extracted from PBMCs using TRIzol. Graves' disease was diagnosed according to American Thyroid Association guidelines. Patients for the study were recruited at an endocrinology department in Xi'an, China. From each patient, 8 to 10 milliliters of peripheral blood was collected into an EDTA anticoagulant tube. PBMCs were isolated by Ficoll Paque Plus density gradient separation without further T cell sorting. RNA quality was checked with an Agilent 2100 Bioanalyzer and agarose gel, and concentration with a NanoDrop 2000. The sample is drawn from a study of regulatory T cells in long-lasting Graves disease (dated by TCRdb to about 2021). For the wider study: Antithyroid drugs had been taken for less than 3 months by newly diagnosed Graves' disease patients. Persistent Graves' disease patients were compared with newly diagnosed Graves' disease patients by peripheral blood TCR sequencing and RNA sequencing. The study was registered as a clinical trial and conducted in China. A total of 35 or so samples were covered by TCR sequencing, comprising roughly 13 persistent and 20 or so newly diagnosed Graves' disease patients.

The paper as a whole reports these results and caveats: Sequencing and analysis were restricted to the TCR beta chain. Lower TCR Shannon entropy and fewer highly expanded clones were observed in persistent Graves' disease patients than in newly diagnosed patients, which suggested clonal expansion. As a limitation, the authors acknowledged that the small sample size may reduce accuracy. TRBV28, TRBJ1-2 and TRBJ2-5 were preferentially used in persistent disease, while TRBV20-1 and TRBJ2-1 were favored in newly diagnosed disease. Patients with persistent disease shared more public clonotypes (approximately 2,500) than newly diagnosed patients did (about 1,000). Because the primary lesion, thyroid tissue, could not be accessed, the study looked at peripheral blood alone.

From the cysteine through the phenylalanine, the CDR3 covers 13 amino acids. Solely the CDR3 DNA is kept, with 39 bases framed from the first base. For CDR1 and CDR2, the germline V gene lists SQVTM and ANQGSEA. Relative to germline, V is missing 5 bases and J is missing 15 bases, with 13 bases of the junction outside any gene match. The library came from multiplex PCR. For sequencing, an Illumina HiSeq 4000 was employed. TCR beta libraries were built with iRepertoire HTBI primers and Arm-PCR amplification of CDR3 regions. Before sequencing, the PCR products underwent gel purification. The paper's data handling went like this. Gene usage analysis of CDR3 amino acid clonotypes used the roughly 60 TRBV and more than 13 TRBJ segments found across samples. Filtered high-quality paired reads were merged into contigs using COPE and FqMerger. Contigs were aligned with BLAST to IMGT TRBV, TRBD and TRBJ reference genes, and CDR3 was defined per IMGT. Any clonotype with a frequency above 0.1% was counted as a highly expanded clone. Repertoire diversity was measured by Shannon entropy, and V-J evenness by the Gini coefficient. A clonotype found in more than one individual was treated as public. Through fastp at Q25 and MiXCR, TCRdb rebuilt clones from the public reads, retaining in-frame beta chains. Identical CDR3 proteins give one entry, which carries the most common genes and DNA. The V and J calls reflect TCRdb's pipeline rather than the authors' work. Recorded for this sample are around 480,000 distinct CDR3 sequences; around 15% of them occurred a single time. In total, the top ten clones hold 9% to 15% of the sample.

This sample was shared with a second study, whose subject was T cells in Graves' hyperthyroidism and ophthalmopathy. Taken from the second paper: Stable Graves' hyperthyroidism was defined as the absence of progression to ophthalmopathy over 18 months of follow-up. Hyperthyroidism patients were aged 18 to 65 years and newly diagnosed, with disease duration of less than 2 months. Patients with uncontrolled infections, other autoimmune diseases, pregnancy or lactation were excluded. Diagnoses were based on clinical symptoms, serum thyroxine and TRAb, thyroid ultrasound and orbital computed tomography. A first-round RT-PCR of the TCR CDR3 used the HTBI primer set with the Qiagen OneStep RT-PCR kit. Most expanded thyroid clonotypes (frequency above 0.001) were also detected in blood, suggesting blood repertoires may reflect thyroid immune responses. A model built on a 13 V-J signature distinguished ophthalmopathy from stable hyperthyroidism, reaching approximately 89% sensitivity and 81.08% specificity in cross-validation and 80%/75% in testing. In validation, progression to ophthalmopathy was predicted by the model with 65% to 71% sensitivity and nearly 75% specificity, a median of roughly six months before onset. To identify distinguishing TCR V-J signatures, a discovery cohort of 95 to 100 patients was used, comprising some 45 with Graves' ophthalmopathy and about 59 with stable Graves' hyperthyroidism. Whether ophthalmopathy could be predicted prospectively was tested in an independent validation cohort made up of roughly 19 hyperthyroidism patients plus 17 patients who later progressed to ophthalmopathy. The approximately 90 discovery patients were randomly split 7:3 into training and test sets. In addition, the study compared T-cell repertoires in thyroid tissue and in blood from about 6 Graves' hyperthyroidism patients. After blood sampling, hyperthyroidism patients were treated with methimazole at a starting dose of 30 mg daily, and ophthalmopathy patients were treated with high-dose intravenous methylprednisolone. Libraries were constructed in a second round of multiplex PCR, after which size selection and purification were carried out. Libraries were sequenced paired-end with 100 bp reads on an Illumina HiSeq2000. SOAPnuke was used to process the raw data, throwing out any read that contained adapters or uncalled bases, had a mean Phred below 15, or lacked an exact constant-primer or identifier match. COPE v1.2.5 was used to merge the high-quality paired reads, and each unique nucleotide sequence was defined as a clonotype. Clonotypes were aligned to IMGT TRBV, TRBD and TRBJ reference segments using MiTCR v1.1. The analysis included only V-J combinations with a frequency above 0.0001, which together covered around 99% of the repertoires. The TCS score was defined as F50 (clonal expansion) divided by E x V (chaos), with BLOSUM62-based TCRdist calculated between CDR3 peptides within each V-J. Welch's t-statistics and random forest reduced several hundred V-J features to some 14, which were used in a naive Bayes classifier (R e1071). Sample size was not statistically predetermined, and investigators were not blinded to group allocation. The paper reports TCR Vbeta CDR3 sequencing of approximately 130 peripheral blood samples: 43 ophthalmopathy, approximately 74 hyperthyroidism and approximately 17 progressor patients.

This specimen was peripheral blood mononuclear cells (PBMCs), taken at new diagnosis, from a patient treated with antithyroid drugs. Recombination joined TRBV29-1 with TRBJ2-1; a stretch of 10 junction bases matches TRBD2. The sequence came from a man between 40 and 49 years old with Graves disease. Donor details come from another sample of the same person, matched by shared clones. The CDR3 loop reads CSVPTRAGGGRFF. The bases read TGCAGCGTTCCCACCCGAGCGGGAGGGGGCCGGTTCTTC.